This is a list of T cell receptor beta chains from one sample in a study of cytotoxic CD8 clonotypes in ibrutinib-treated CLL. Produced via immunoSEQ multiplex PCR; TCRdb's table is partial and in-frame only. The data hold 140,000 to 150,000 clones, with approximately 80% observed a single time. The specimen was PBMCs, collected after 24 months of ibrutinib treatment. The receptors derive from a human donor with chronic lymphocytic leukemia. The CDR3 runs from the conserved cysteine through the conserved F or W. A D gene is named only where the DNA matches it firmly. The listing skips clone size in some rows; elsewhere it reads once, few, many or a size class.

d_gene	v_gene	abundance	j_gene	CDR3aa	CDR3nt
TRBD1	TRBV5-1	NA	TRBJ1-2	CASSLGDRGRRYGYTF	TGCGCCAGCAGCTTGGGGGACAGGGGGCGGCGGTATGGCTACACCTTC
NA	TRBV7-2	NA	TRBJ1-2	CASSLGARDYGYTF	TGTGCCAGCAGCTTAGGGGCACGGGACTATGGCTACACCTTC
TRBD2	TRBV20-1	once	TRBJ2-7	CSARLADEQYF	TGCAGTGCCAGACTAGCGGACGAGCAGTACTTC
TRBD2	TRBV11-2	once	TRBJ2-1	CASSLEGTSVYPFF	TGTGCCAGCAGCTTAGAGGGGACTAGTGTTTATCCGTTCTTC
TRBD1	TRBV6-5	NA	TRBJ2-2	CASSPGTGAGELFF	TGTGCCAGCAGTCCCGGGACAGGGGCCGGGGAGCTGTTTTTT
TRBD2	TRBV27	NA	TRBJ2-3	CASSPLWSLAGEVDTQYF	TGTGCCAGCAGTCCCCTATGGTCCCTAGCGGGAGAGGTAGATACGCAGTATTTT
NA	TRBV5-1	once	TRBJ1-3	CASSLVTPRSGNTIYF	TGCGCCAGCAGCTTGGTGACACCCCGCTCTGGAAACACCATATATTTT
NA	TRBV7-8	NA	TRBJ1-1	CASSAGTSTTEAFF	TGTGCCAGCAGCGCTGGGACCTCCACCACTGAAGCTTTCTTT
NA	TRBV25-1	NA	TRBJ2-7	CASSRSSYEQYF	TGTGCCAGCAGCCGGAGCTCCTACGAGCAGTACTTC
TRBD1	TRBV28	NA	TRBJ2-3	CASRRTGGVTDTQYF	TGTGCCAGCAGGCGGACAGGGGGCGTCACAGATACGCAGTATTTT
TRBD1	TRBV6-1	NA	TRBJ1-1	CASSDPRTGGTEAFF	TGTGCCAGCAGTGACCCCCGGACAGGCGGGACTGAAGCTTTCTTT
TRBD1	TRBV10-2	NA	TRBJ2-7	CASTPGQGYEQYF	TGCGCCAGCACCCCCGGACAGGGCTACGAGCAGTACTTC
NA	TRBV6-5	NA	TRBJ1-2	CASSYSRQSPYGYTF	TGTGCCAGCAGTTACTCGCGACAGTCGCCCTATGGCTACACCTTC
NA	TRBV11-2	NA	TRBJ2-7	CASSLGWAEQYF	TGTGCCAGCAGCTTAGGATGGGCAGAGCAGTACTTC
TRBD1	TRBV27	NA	TRBJ2-3	CASSTETGPDTQYF	TGTGCCAGCAGCACCGAGACAGGGCCAGATACGCAGTATTTT
NA	TRBV5-6	NA	TRBJ2-2	CASSLGAVTGELFF	TGTGCCAGCAGCTTGGGGGCAGTCACCGGGGAGCTGTTTTTT
NA	TRBV28	many	TRBJ2-3	CASSFVGETDTQYF	TGTGCCAGCAGTTTCGTGGGAGAGACAGATACGCAGTATTTT
NA	TRBV18	NA	TRBJ1-1	CASSQGRDTEAFF	TGTGCCAGCTCACAGGGGAGGGACACTGAAGCTTTCTTT
TRBD2	TRBV4-2	NA	TRBJ2-7	CASSPGEGRSYEQYF	TGTGCCAGCAGCCCTGGGGAGGGACGCTCCTACGAGCAGTACTTC
NA	TRBV6-6	NA	TRBJ1-2	CASKGALSDAYGYTF	TGTGCCAGCAAGGGCGCGTTATCAGATGCCTATGGCTACACCTTC
NA	TRBV28	few	TRBJ1-2	CASRDRTGNYGYTF	TGTGCCAGCAGGGACCGAACAGGGAACTATGGCTACACCTTC
NA	TRBV28	NA	TRBJ1-1	CASSLALGLLPEAFF	TGTGCCAGCAGTTTAGCGCTCGGGCTCTTACCTGAAGCTTTCTTT
NA	TRBV7-9	NA	TRBJ2-3	CASSFAPGDTQYF	TGTGCCAGCAGCTTCGCCCCTGGAGATACGCAGTATTTT
TRBD1	TRBV10-3	NA	TRBJ2-1	CAISEPGQARGDEQFF	TGTGCCATCAGTGAGCCCGGACAGGCCAGGGGCGATGAGCAGTTCTTC
NA	TRBV19	NA	TRBJ2-2	CASTPSPGELFF	TGTGCCAGTACCCCATCCCCCGGGGAGCTGTTTTTT
NA	TRBV27	once	TRBJ2-7	CASSPSLPYEQYF	TGTGCCAGCAGTCCCTCCCTCCCCTACGAGCAGTACTTC
NA	TRBV7-8	NA	TRBJ1-6	CASSPGRQSPLHF	TGTGCCAGCAGCCCCGGAAGGCAATCACCCCTCCACTTT
NA	TRBV7-9	NA	TRBJ2-7	CASSFGAFYEQYF	TGTGCCAGCAGCTTCGGGGCGTTCTACGAGCAGTACTTC
NA	TRBV7-9	NA	TRBJ2-3	CASSPGGAVDTQYF	TGTGCCAGCAGCCCAGGCGGGGCGGTAGATACGCAGTATTTT
NA	TRBV11-3	NA	TRBJ2-3	CASSLGSAGGEDTQYF	TGTGCCAGCAGCTTAGGGTCAGCGGGCGGTGAGGATACGCAGTATTTT
TRBD1	TRBV10-3	NA	TRBJ2-2	CAISEGQANTGELFF	TGTGCCATCAGTGAGGGACAGGCGAACACCGGGGAGCTGTTTTTT
TRBD1	TRBV7-9	NA	TRBJ1-2	CASSPRTGTNYGYTF	TGTGCCAGCAGCCCCCGGACAGGGACTAACTATGGCTACACCTTC